A single sample is the source of the 16 T cell receptor beta chains below, sequenced in a study of T cell clonotyping in hematopoietic cell transplantation. Repertoires were generated with immunoSEQ multiplex PCR, while TCRdb's copy carries only in-frame clones and drops some. The sample lists approximately 9,000 clones, approximately 97% occurring once. The input for sequencing was peripheral blood mononuclear cells, taken 100 days after allogeneic stem cell transplant. These receptors were taken from a male patient between 60 and 69 years old who had an allogeneic stem cell transplant from a related donor, so the T cells may come from the graft donor. Some clones in this sample may be carry-over from other donors' samples.

This chain links TRBV29-1 with TRBJ1-1; the match to TRBD1 covers 7 bases. The CDR3 length is 14 residues. V gave up 4 bases and J gave up 0 bases; unmatched junction bases: 5. The germline CDR1 and CDR2 sequences are SQVTM and ANQGSEA. In DNA, the CDR3 is TGCAGCGTTGGGGAGGGACAGATGAACACTGAAGCTTTCTTT. It is translated as CSVGEGQMNTEAFF.

The gene calls are TRBV5-5 and TRBJ2-6; TRBD1 matches at 7 bases. This CDR3 contains 18 residues. Unmatched junction bases numbered 6, after V lost 0 bases and J lost 0 bases. The germline gives CDR1 SGHKS, CDR2 YYEKEE (reference sequence). CDR3 sequence: CASSLGGTDFSGANVLTF. CDR3 DNA sequence: TGTGCCAGCAGCTTGGGAGGGACAGATTTCTCTGGGGCCAACGTCCTGACTTTC.

The chain combines TRBV28 with TRBJ1-1, with D unresolved. Trimming removed 9 bases from V and 3 bases from J, with 14 bases in between. Germline V gene sequence: CDR1 MDHEN, CDR2 SYDVKM. The CDR3 totals 13 residues. CDR3 protein: CASQLESDTEAFF. CDR3 coding DNA: TGTGCCAGTCAACTGGAGTCGGACACTGAAGCTTTCTTT.

V is TRBV19 and J is TRBJ1-4; D uncertain. Germline CDR1 LNHDA, CDR2 SQIVND (reference sequence). V lost 10 bases and J 4 bases, leaving 19 bases between the germline ends. This CDR3 has 15 amino acids. CDR3 sequence: CATHLGGGNNEKLFF. CDR3 DNA sequence: TGTGCCACCCACCTCGGTGGAGGGAATAATGAAAAACTGTTTTTT.

This chain joins TRBV6-1 and TRBJ1-5; D gene uncertain. V was clipped by 1 base and J by 1 base, with 8 bases between them. CDR1 is MNHNS and CDR2 is SASEGT in the germline V gene. The CDR3 loop spans 15 amino acids. The CDR3 loop reads CASSEGIGSNQPQHF. DNA for the CDR3: TGTGCCAGCAGTGAAGGAATCGGCAGCAATCAGCCCCAGCATTTT.

This sequence joins TRBV5-1 and TRBJ1-1; perhaps TRBD1 as D (6 bases). Trimming took 4 bases from V and 1 from J, leaving 14 bases between them. Looked up from germline, CDR1 is SGHRS and CDR2 is YFSETQ. This CDR3 is 15 amino acids long. The CDR3 here is CASSRREGGNTEAFF. For the CDR3, the DNA is TGCGCCAGCAGCCGGAGGGAGGGGGGGAACACTGAAGCTTTCTTT.

The chain uses TRBV11-2 and TRBJ1-3; D remains unclear. This CDR3 is built from 14 residues. Germline-derived CDR1 and CDR2 are SGHAT and FQNNGV. Trimming left V 1 base short and J 5 bases short, with 9 bases between. CDR3 loop: CASSLVSRRNTIYF. CDR3 DNA sequence: TGTGCCAGCAGCTTAGTGTCCCGCCGAAACACCATATATTTT.

The J gene is TRBJ2-4, the V gene TRBV4-1; TRBD2 agrees at 15 bases. CDR1 is MGHRA and CDR2 is YSYEKL in the germline V gene. The V and J ends lost 7 bases and 5 bases, in that order; junction bases with no gene match: 6. The length of the CDR3 is 16 residues. CDR3 residues: CASTQGLAGGQNIQYF. The CDR3 DNA sequence: TGCGCCAGCACGCAAGGACTAGCGGGGGGGCAAAACATTCAGTACTTC.

This rearrangement joins TRBV7-8 to TRBJ1-5; D uncertain. CDR1 SGHVS and CDR2 FQNEAQ come from the germline V gene. The germline V and J ends were trimmed by 5 bases and 5 bases, with 16 bases remaining between them. The CDR3 contains 15 residues. The CDR3 sequence: CASSVTGGWDQPQHF. The CDR3 nucleotides are TGTGCCAGCAGCGTAACCGGAGGGTGGGATCAGCCCCAGCATTTT.

The rearrangement joins TRBV27 to TRBJ1-6, with TRBD1 matching 12 bases. The CDR3 has 17 amino acids. The germline CDR1 and CDR2 sequences are MNHEY and SMNVEV (reference sequence). With V trimmed by 4 bases and J by 9 bases, 10 bases remained unmatched. The CDR3 protein is CASSSPGQGASGSPLHF. The CDR3 bases are TGTGCCAGCAGTTCTCCGGGACAGGGGGCCTCAGGTTCACCCCTCCACTTT.

This chain uses TRBV19 with TRBJ1-2; 8 bases match TRBD1. Trimming removed 5 bases from V and 0 bases from J; junction bases left unmatched: 17. In germline, CDR1 is LNHDA, CDR2 SQIVND (reference sequence). The CDR3 is made up of 19 amino acids. CDR3 sequence: CASSVRTGREVQANYGYTF. The CDR3 bases are TGTGCCAGTAGTGTCCGGACAGGGCGGGAGGTTCAGGCTAACTATGGCTACACCTTC.

The table lists this clone with a count of one. The V gene is TRBV30, the J gene TRBJ2-2; 8 bases are shared with TRBD1. This CDR3 is built from 15 residues. CDR1 and CDR2 from the germline V gene are GTSNPN and SVGIG (reference sequence). CDR3 protein: CARSLGQGAGGELFF. The CDR3 bases are TGTGCACGGAGTTTAGGGCAGGGGGCTGGCGGGGAGCTGTTTTTT.

The gene calls are TRBV19 and TRBJ2-7; unclear D gene. This CDR3 has 13 residues. The V gene's germline CDR1 is LNHDA and CDR2 SQIVND (reference sequence). Trimming stripped 2 bases from V and 3 bases from J, with 8 bases between. This CDR3 reads CASSISLRYEQYF. The CDR3 DNA reads TGTGCCAGTAGTATATCCCTCCGCTACGAGCAGTACTTC.

The chain links TRBV4-2 to TRBJ1-3; D gene uncertain. The CDR3 runs to 17 residues. The germline gives CDR1 LGHNA, CDR2 YNFKEQ. Trimming cost V 0 bases and J 0 bases, with 12 bases left between them. CDR3 amino acids: CASSQDRGVGSGNTIYF. The CDR3 DNA follows: TGTGCCAGCAGCCAAGATCGGGGTGTCGGCTCTGGAAACACCATATATTTT.

The rearrangement joins TRBV5-1 to TRBJ1-2; D remains ambiguous. CDR1 is SGHRS, CDR2 YFSETQ, per germline. The ends were cut back, 4 bases at V and 0 bases at J, with 7 bases in the middle. The CDR3 has 13 residues. The CDR3 region has the DNA TGCGCCAGCAGCGCGGCAGCTAACTATGGCTACACCTTC. It encodes CASSAAANYGYTF.

This clone appeared a few times. This CDR3 is CASSPGGGTSDHEQYF. The DNA for the CDR3 is TGTGCCAGCAGCCCCGGGGGAGGGACTAGCGACCACGAGCAGTACTTC. The chain carries TRBV7-6 and TRBJ2-7, with 10 positions matching TRBD2. This CDR3 spans 16 amino acids. V was pared by 5 bases and J by 5 bases, with 12 bases of the junction left unmatched. Looked up from germline, CDR1 is SGHVS and CDR2 is FNYEAQ.